This T cell receptor beta chain was recorded in a study of cytomegalovirus exposure and HLA in healthy donors. Amplification used 60 Vbeta primers and 13 Jbeta primers. The protocol was immunoSEQ multiplex PCR, while the TCRdb copy is restricted to in-frame clones and leaves out a portion. The sample holds 250,000 to 350,000 clones, 86% seen once. This clone was counted once. The antigen remains undetermined. The ends lost 9 bases at V and 0 bases at J; junction bases unmatched: 17. The CDR3 loop spans 18 amino acids. Germline lookup yields CDR1 LNHDA and CDR2 SQIVND (reference sequence). Study findings and constraints: TRBV6-2, TRBV6-3 and other indistinguishable V segments were excluded.

This receptor was identified in a man aged 35 to 55 in good health and CMV-seropositive. This chain connects TRBV19 to TRBJ1-2; the match to TRBD1 covers 9 bases. Sequenced material: PBMCs. The CDR3 coding sequence is TGTGCCAGCTTAACCCCTTGGGACAGGGAAACGTCTAACTATGGCTACACCTTC. Its protein is CASLTPWDRETSNYGYTF.